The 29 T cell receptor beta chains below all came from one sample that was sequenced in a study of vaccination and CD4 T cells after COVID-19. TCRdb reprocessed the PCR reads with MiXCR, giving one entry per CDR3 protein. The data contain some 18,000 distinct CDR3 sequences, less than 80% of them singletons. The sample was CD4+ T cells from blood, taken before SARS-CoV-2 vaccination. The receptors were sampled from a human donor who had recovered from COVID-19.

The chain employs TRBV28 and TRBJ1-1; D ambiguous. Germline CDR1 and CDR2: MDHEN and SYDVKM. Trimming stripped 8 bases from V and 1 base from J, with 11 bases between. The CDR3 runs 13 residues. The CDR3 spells CASVISWNTEAFF. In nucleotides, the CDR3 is TGTGCCAGCGTCATTTCTTGGAACACTGAAGCTTTCTTT.

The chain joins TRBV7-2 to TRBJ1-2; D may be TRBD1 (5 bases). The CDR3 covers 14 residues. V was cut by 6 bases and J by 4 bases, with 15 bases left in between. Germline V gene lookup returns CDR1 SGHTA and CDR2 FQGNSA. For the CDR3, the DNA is TGTGCCAGCAGTCGTGGCAGGGAGGGCTATGGCTACACCTTC. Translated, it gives CASSRGREGYGYTF.

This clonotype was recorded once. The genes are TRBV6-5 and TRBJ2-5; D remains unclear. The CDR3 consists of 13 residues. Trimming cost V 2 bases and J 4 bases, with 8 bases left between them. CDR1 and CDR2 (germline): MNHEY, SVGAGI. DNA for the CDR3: TGTGCCAGCAGTTACGCCAGGAGAGAGACCCAGTACTTC. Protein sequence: CASSYARRETQYF.

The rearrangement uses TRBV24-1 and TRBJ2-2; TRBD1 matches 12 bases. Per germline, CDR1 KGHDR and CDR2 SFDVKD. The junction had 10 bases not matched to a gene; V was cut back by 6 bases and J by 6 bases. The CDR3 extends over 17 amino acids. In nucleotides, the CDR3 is TGTGCCACCAGTAGAGTAATTGGGACAGGGGGCTCCGGGGAGCTGTTTTTT. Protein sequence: CATSRVIGTGGSGELFF.

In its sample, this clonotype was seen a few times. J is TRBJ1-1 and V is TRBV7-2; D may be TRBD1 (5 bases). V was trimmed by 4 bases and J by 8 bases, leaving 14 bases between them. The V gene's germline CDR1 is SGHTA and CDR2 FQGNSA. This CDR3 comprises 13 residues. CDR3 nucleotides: TGTGCCAGCAGCTCGAACCGACAGCCAGAAGCTTTCTTT. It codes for CASSSNRQPEAFF.

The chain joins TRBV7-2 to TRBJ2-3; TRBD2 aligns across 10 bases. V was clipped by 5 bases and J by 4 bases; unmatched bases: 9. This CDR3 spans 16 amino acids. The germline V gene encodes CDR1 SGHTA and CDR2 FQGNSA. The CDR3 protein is CASSPPSGRVADTQYF. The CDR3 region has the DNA TGTGCCAGCAGCCCCCCCAGCGGGAGGGTGGCAGATACGCAGTATTTT.

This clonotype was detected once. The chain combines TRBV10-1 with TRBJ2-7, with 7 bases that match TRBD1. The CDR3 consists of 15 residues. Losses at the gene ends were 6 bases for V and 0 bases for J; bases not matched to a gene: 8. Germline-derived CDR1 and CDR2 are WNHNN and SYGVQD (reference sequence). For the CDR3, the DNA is TGCGCCAGCAGCGCCGGGACAGCCTACTCCTACGAGCAGTACTTC. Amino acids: CASSAGTAYSYEQYF.

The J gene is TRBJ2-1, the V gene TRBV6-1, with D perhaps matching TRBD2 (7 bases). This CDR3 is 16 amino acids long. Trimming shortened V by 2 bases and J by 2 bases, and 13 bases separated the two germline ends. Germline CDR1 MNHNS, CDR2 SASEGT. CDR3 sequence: CASSEIGGLAYNEQFF. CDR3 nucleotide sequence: TGTGCCAGCAGTGAAATCGGGGGGCTCGCCTACAATGAGCAGTTCTTC.

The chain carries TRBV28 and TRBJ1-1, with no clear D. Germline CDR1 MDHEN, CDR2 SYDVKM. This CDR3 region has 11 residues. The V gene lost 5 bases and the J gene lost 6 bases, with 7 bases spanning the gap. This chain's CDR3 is CASSVFAEAFF. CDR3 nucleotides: TGTGCCAGCAGTGTATTTGCTGAAGCTTTCTTT.

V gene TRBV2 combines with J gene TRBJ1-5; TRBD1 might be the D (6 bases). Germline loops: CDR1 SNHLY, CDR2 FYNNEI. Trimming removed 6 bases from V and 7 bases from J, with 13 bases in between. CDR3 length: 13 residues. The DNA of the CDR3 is TGTGCCAGCAGAGGGCGGACAGACCAGCCCCAGCATTTT. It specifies CASRGRTDQPQHF.

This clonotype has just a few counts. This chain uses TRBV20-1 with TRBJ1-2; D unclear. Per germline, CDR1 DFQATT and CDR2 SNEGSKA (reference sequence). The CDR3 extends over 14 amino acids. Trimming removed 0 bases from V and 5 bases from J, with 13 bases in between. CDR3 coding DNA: TGCAGTGCTAGAGATACCAGTTATCGATATGGCTACACCTTC. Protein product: CSARDTSYRYGYTF.

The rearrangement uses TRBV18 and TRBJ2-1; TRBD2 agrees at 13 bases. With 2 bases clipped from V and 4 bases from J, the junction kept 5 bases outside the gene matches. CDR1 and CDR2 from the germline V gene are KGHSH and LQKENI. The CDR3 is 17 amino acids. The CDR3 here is CASSPWTSGSEYNEQFF. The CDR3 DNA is TGTGCCAGCTCACCATGGACTAGCGGGAGTGAGTACAATGAGCAGTTCTTC.

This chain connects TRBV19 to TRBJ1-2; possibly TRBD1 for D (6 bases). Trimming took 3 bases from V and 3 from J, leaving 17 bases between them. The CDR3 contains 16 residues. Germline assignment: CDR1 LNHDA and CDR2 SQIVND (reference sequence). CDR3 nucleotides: TGTGCCAGTAGTATTAGCAGGGGAGGAGGTGACTATGGCTACACCTTC. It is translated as CASSISRGGGDYGYTF. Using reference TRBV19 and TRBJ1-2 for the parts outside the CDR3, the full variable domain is DGGITQSPKYLFRKEGQNVTLSCEQNLNHDAMYWYRQDPGQGLRLIYYSQIVNDFQKGDIAEGYSVSREKKESFPLTVTSAQKNPTAFYLCASSISRGGGDYGYTFGSGTRLTVV.

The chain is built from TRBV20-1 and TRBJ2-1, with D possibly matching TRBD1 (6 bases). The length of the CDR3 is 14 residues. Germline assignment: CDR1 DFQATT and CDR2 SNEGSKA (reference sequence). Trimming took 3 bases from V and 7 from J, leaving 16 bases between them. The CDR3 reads CSARRLTGGNEQFF. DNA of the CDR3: TGCAGTGCTAGGAGGCTGACAGGAGGTAATGAGCAGTTCTTC.

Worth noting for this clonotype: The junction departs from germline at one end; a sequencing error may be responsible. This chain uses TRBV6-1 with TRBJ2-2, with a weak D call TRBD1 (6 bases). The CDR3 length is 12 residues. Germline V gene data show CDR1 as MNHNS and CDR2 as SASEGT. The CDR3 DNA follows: TGTGCCAGCAGACGGGACACAGGGGAGCTGTTTTTT. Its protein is CASRRDTGELFF.

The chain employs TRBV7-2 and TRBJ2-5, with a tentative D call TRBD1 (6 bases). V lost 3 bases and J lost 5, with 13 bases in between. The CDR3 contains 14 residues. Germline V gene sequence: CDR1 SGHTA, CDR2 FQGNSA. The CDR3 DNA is TGTGCCAGCAGCTTTTCACAGGGCGGGGAGACCCAGTACTTC. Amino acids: CASSFSQGGETQYF.

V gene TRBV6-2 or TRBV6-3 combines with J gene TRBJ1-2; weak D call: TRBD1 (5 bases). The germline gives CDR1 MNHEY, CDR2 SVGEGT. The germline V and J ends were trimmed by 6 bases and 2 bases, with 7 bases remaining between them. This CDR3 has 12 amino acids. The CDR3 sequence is CASSQGNYGYTF. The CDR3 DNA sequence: TGTGCCAGCAGCCAGGGAAACTATGGCTACACCTTC.

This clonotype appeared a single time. CDR3 coding DNA: TGTGCCAGCAGCTATCTAATCAGGGGGGCGGGAGCCGGGGAGCTGTTTTTT. This encodes CASSYLIRGAGAGELFF. V is TRBV28 and J is TRBJ2-2; D possibly matches TRBD1 or TRBD2 (7 bases each). Trimming took 6 bases from V and 6 from J, leaving 23 bases between them. The germline V gene has CDR1 MDHEN and CDR2 SYDVKM. The CDR3 sequence is 17 residues long.

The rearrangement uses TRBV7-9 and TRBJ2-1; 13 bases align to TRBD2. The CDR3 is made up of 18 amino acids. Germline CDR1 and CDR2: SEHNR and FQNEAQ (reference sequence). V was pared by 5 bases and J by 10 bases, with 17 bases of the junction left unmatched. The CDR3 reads CASSRSGTGLAGVGEQFF. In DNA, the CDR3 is TGTGCCAGCAGCCGTAGTGGGACAGGACTAGCGGGAGTTGGCGAGCAGTTCTTC. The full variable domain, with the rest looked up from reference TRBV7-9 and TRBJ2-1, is DTGVSQNPRHKITKRGQNVTFRCDPISEHNRLYWYRQTLGQGPEFLTYFQNEAQLEKSRLLSDRFSAERPKGSFSTLEIQRTEQGDSAMYLCASSRSGTGLAGVGEQFFGPGTRLTVL.

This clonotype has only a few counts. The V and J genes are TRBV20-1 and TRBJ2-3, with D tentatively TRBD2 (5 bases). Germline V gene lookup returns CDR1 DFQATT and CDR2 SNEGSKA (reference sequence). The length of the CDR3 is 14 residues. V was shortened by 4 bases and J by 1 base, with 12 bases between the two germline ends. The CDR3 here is CSAISSSGTDTQYF. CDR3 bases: TGCAGTGCTATATCTAGCTCGGGCACAGATACGCAGTATTTT.

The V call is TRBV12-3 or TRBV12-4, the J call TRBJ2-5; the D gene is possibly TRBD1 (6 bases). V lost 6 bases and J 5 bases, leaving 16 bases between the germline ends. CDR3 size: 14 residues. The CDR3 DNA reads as TGTGCCAGCAGCGGCATGGGGGCGCCGGAGACCCAGTACTTC. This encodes CASSGMGAPETQYF.

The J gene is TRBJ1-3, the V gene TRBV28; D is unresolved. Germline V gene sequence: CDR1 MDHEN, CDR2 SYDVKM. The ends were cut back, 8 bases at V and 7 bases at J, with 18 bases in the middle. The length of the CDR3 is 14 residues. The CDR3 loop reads CASQQPPPRNTIYF. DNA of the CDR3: TGTGCCAGCCAACAACCCCCCCCTCGTAACACCATATATTTT.

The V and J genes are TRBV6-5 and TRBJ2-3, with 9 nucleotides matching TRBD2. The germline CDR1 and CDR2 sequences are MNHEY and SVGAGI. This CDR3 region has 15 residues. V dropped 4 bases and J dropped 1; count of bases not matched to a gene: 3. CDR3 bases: TGTGCCAGCAGTTGGGCGGGAGGGGGCACAGATACGCAGTATTTT. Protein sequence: CASSWAGGGTDTQYF.

In DNA, the CDR3 is TGCGCCAGCAGCTTGATTGTCGGGGAGCTGTTTTTT. It specifies CASSLIVGELFF. V and J are TRBV5-1 and TRBJ2-2; D ambiguous. This CDR3 is 12 amino acids long. Germline V gives CDR1 SGHRS, CDR2 YFSETQ. V lost 1 base and J lost 7, with 5 bases in between. The complete variable domain, with remaining parts taken from reference TRBV5-1 and TRBJ2-2, reads KAGVTQTPRYLIKTRGQQVTLSCSPISGHRSVSWYQQTPGQGLQFLFEYFSETQRNKGNFPGRFSGRQFSNSRSEMNVSTLELGDSALYLCASSLIVGELFFGEGSRLTVL.

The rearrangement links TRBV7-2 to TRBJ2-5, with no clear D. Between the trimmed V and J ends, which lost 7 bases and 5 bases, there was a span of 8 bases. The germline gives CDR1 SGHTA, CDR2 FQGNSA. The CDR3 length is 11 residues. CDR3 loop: CASTLGETQYF. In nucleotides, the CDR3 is TGTGCCAGCACCTTGGGGGAGACCCAGTACTTC.

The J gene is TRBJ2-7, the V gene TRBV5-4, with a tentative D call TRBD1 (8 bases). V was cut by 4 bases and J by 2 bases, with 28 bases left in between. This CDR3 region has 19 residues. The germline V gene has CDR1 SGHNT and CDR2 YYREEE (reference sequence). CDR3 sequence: CASSPSVTGVSSGAYEQYF. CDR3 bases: TGTGCCAGCAGCCCCTCTGTGACAGGGGTGTCTAGCGGAGCCTACGAGCAGTACTTC. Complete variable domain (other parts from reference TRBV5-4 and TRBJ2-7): ETGVTQSPTHLIKTRGQQVTLRCSSQSGHNTVSWYQQALGQGPQFIFQYYREEENGRGNFPPRFSGLQFPNYSSELNVNALELDDSALYLCASSPSVTGVSSGAYEQYFGPGTRLTVT.

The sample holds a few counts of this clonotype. In DNA form, the CDR3 reads TGTGCCAGCAGTTCCTCCAGGGGAGGATACGAGCAGTACTTC. Its protein is CASSSSRGGYEQYF. V usage is TRBV6-5 and J usage is TRBJ2-7; either TRBD1 or TRBD2 may supply D (6 bases each). This CDR3 region has 14 residues. CDR1 is MNHEY and CDR2 is SVGAGI in the germline V gene. Trimming cost V 4 bases and J 4 bases, with 14 bases left between them.

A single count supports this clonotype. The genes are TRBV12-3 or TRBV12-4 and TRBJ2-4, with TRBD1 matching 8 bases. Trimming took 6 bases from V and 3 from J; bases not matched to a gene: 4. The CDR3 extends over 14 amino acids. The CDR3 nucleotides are TGTGCCAGCAGAGATGACAGGGGCAAAAACATTCAGTACTTC. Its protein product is CASRDDRGKNIQYF.

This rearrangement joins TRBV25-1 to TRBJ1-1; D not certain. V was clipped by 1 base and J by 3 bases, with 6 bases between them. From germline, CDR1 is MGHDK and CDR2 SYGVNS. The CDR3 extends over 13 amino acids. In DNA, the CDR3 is TGTGCCAGCAGTGAATCTGGTTACACTGAAGCTTTCTTT. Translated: CASSESGYTEAFF. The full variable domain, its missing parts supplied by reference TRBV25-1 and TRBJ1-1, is EADIYQTPRYLVIGTGKKITLECSQTMGHDKMYWYQQDPGMELHLIHYSYGVNSTEKGDLSSESTVSRIRTEHFPLTLESARPSHTSQYLCASSESGYTEAFFGQGTRLTVV.